A selection of T cell receptor beta chains follows, all from one sample in a study of shared clonotypes between healthy human individuals. The repertoire was sequenced with immunoSEQ multiplex PCR; TCRdb's copy has only in-frame clones and lacks some. The sample has approximately 110,000 clones, roughly 66% seen once. Material: memory CD8+ T cells sorted from blood. The origin of the receptors is a woman aged 25-40 years in good health. CDR3s include the opening cysteine and the closing phenylalanine or tryptophan. D genes are given only for firm matches. Expanded clones get a size class; other rows say once, few or many, or leave the size out.

D gene: .; clone size: .; V gene: TRBV27; J gene: TRBJ1-2; CDR3 DNA: TGTGCCAGCAGTTCCCCCCCCGGGGGCTACACCTTC; CDR3 protein: CASSSPPGGYTF
D gene: TRBD1; clone size: .; V gene: TRBV28; J gene: TRBJ2-2; CDR3 DNA: TGTGCCAGCAGTCCCGGGACAGGGAGGTTTAGGGCCGGGGAGCTGTTTTTT; CDR3 protein: CASSPGTGRFRAGELFF
D gene: TRBD2; clone size: .; V gene: TRBV5-4; J gene: TRBJ2-7; CDR3 DNA: TGTGCCAGCAGCAGAGGGACTAGCGGTTCCTACGAGCAGTACTTC; CDR3 protein: CASSRGTSGSYEQYF
D gene: .; clone size: few; V gene: TRBV6-1; J gene: TRBJ2-1; CDR3 DNA: TGTGCCAGCAGGACCTTGGGGAATGAGCAGTTCTTC; CDR3 protein: CASRTLGNEQFF
D gene: .; clone size: .; V gene: TRBV4-1; J gene: TRBJ1-2; CDR3 DNA: TGCGCCAGCAGCCGTGGGCCCTACGATGGCGGCTACACCTTC; CDR3 protein: CASSRGPYDGGYTF
D gene: .; clone size: .; V gene: TRBV27; J gene: TRBJ2-3; CDR3 DNA: TGTGCCAGCAGTTTATCGATAGGGACAGATACGCAGTATTTT; CDR3 protein: CASSLSIGTDTQYF
D gene: TRBD2; clone size: few; V gene: TRBV27; J gene: TRBJ2-7; CDR3 DNA: TGTGCCAGCAGTTTTATGGCTAGCGGGGTCTACGAGCAGTACTTC; CDR3 protein: CASSFMASGVYEQYF
D gene: .; clone size: .; V gene: TRBV15; J gene: TRBJ1-2; CDR3 DNA: TGTGCCACCAGCAGAGATCATGGCCGCTATGGCTACACCTTC; CDR3 protein: CATSRDHGRYGYTF
D gene: .; clone size: .; V gene: TRBV25-1; J gene: TRBJ2-1; CDR3 DNA: TGTGCCAGCAGTGTAGGGGACGCCGGGGGCTATGAGCAGTTCTTC; CDR3 protein: CASSVGDAGGYEQFF
D gene: .; clone size: .; V gene: TRBV28; J gene: TRBJ2-1; CDR3 DNA: TGTGCCAGCAGGGGGTCGGGATACAATGAGCAGTTCTTC; CDR3 protein: CASRGSGYNEQFF
D gene: .; clone size: .; V gene: TRBV28; J gene: TRBJ1-3; CDR3 DNA: TGTGCCAGCAGCTCGAGGGAGGGGTCTGGAAACACCATATATTTT; CDR3 protein: CASSSREGSGNTIYF
D gene: .; clone size: many; V gene: TRBV7-2; J gene: TRBJ1-3; CDR3 DNA: TGTGCCAGCAGCCCTTACATCTCTGGAAACACCATATATTTT; CDR3 protein: CASSPYISGNTIYF
D gene: TRBD1; clone size: few; V gene: TRBV11-1; J gene: TRBJ1-2; CDR3 DNA: TGTGCCAGCAGCGTCGGACAGGGAGGCTATGGCTACACCTTC; CDR3 protein: CASSVGQGGYGYTF
D gene: .; clone size: few; V gene: TRBV4-1; J gene: TRBJ1-1; CDR3 DNA: TGCGCCAGCAGCCAAGAGGGGGCGGGAAACACTGAAGCTTTCTTT; CDR3 protein: CASSQEGAGNTEAFF
D gene: TRBD1; clone size: .; V gene: TRBV29-1; J gene: TRBJ1-2; CDR3 DNA: TGCAGCGTTGTTCCGGGACAGGGGGCCAACTATGGCTACACCTTC; CDR3 protein: CSVVPGQGANYGYTF
D gene: .; clone size: few; V gene: TRBV28; J gene: TRBJ1-2; CDR3 DNA: TGTGCCAGCAGTCCGCAGGGCCCCTATGGCTACACCTTC; CDR3 protein: CASSPQGPYGYTF
D gene: TRBD1; clone size: few; V gene: TRBV19; J gene: TRBJ1-2; CDR3 DNA: TGTGCCAGTAGTATTTTTGCAGGGGGCTATGGCTACACCTTC; CDR3 protein: CASSIFAGGYGYTF
D gene: .; clone size: few; V gene: TRBV9; J gene: TRBJ2-7; CDR3 DNA: TGTGCCAGCAGCTTGACCGGGACTCCTTCTTACGAGCAGTACTTC; CDR3 protein: CASSLTGTPSYEQYF
D gene: TRBD1; clone size: few; V gene: TRBV15; J gene: TRBJ2-6; CDR3 DNA: TGTGCCACCAGCCCCCGAAAAGGGGGCATGATGGGGGCCAACGTCCTGACTTTC; CDR3 protein: CATSPRKGGMMGANVLTF
D gene: TRBD1; clone size: .; V gene: TRBV29-1; J gene: TRBJ1-1; CDR3 DNA: TGCAGCCCTCCGAAAGGCACCGGGACAGGCGGGATGAACACTGAAGCTTTCTTT; CDR3 protein: CSPPKGTGTGGMNTEAFF
D gene: TRBD2; clone size: .; V gene: TRBV6-4; J gene: TRBJ2-3; CDR3 DNA: TGTGCCAGCAGCGCAACTAGCGGGAGCTCAAATACGCAGTATTTT; CDR3 protein: CASSATSGSSNTQYF
D gene: TRBD2; clone size: once; V gene: TRBV2; J gene: TRBJ2-7; CDR3 DNA: TGTGCCAGCAGCGGGCTAGCGGCGAAGGGGTACTTC; CDR3 protein: CASSGLAAKGYF
D gene: TRBD1; clone size: .; V gene: TRBV4-1; J gene: TRBJ1-1; CDR3 DNA: TGCGCCAGCAGCCAAGTCTGGATCAGGGGGCGCGCGAGAAGGGGGGACACTGAAGCTTTCTTT; CDR3 protein: CASSQVWIRGRARRGDTEAFF
D gene: TRBD2; clone size: .; V gene: TRBV27; J gene: TRBJ2-7; CDR3 DNA: TGTGCCAGCAGTTCCGGACTAGCGGGAGTATCCTACGAGCAGTACTTC; CDR3 protein: CASSSGLAGVSYEQYF
D gene: .; clone size: .; V gene: TRBV2; J gene: TRBJ2-3; CDR3 DNA: TGTGCCAGCAACCCAGATACGCAGTATTTT; CDR3 protein: CASNPDTQYF
D gene: .; clone size: .; V gene: TRBV27; J gene: TRBJ2-3; CDR3 DNA: TGTGCCAGCTCCACCAAACGCCCGGGGGCCCTCACAGATACGCAGTATTTT; CDR3 protein: CASSTKRPGALTDTQYF
D gene: .; clone size: .; V gene: TRBV2; J gene: TRBJ1-6; CDR3 DNA: TGTGCCAGCCAACGGCAGTGGTCACCCCTCCACTTT; CDR3 protein: CASQRQWSPLHF
D gene: .; clone size: .; V gene: TRBV4-1; J gene: TRBJ1-1; CDR3 DNA: TGCGCCAGCAGTAGGGGGGGGCTAGCGGCCATGAACACTGAAGCTTTCTTT; CDR3 protein: CASSRGGLAAMNTEAFF
D gene: .; clone size: .; V gene: TRBV4-1; J gene: TRBJ2-7; CDR3 DNA: TGCGCCAGCAGCCAAGATGCAGGGTTTTACGAGCAGTACTTC; CDR3 protein: CASSQDAGFYEQYF
D gene: TRBD1; clone size: .; V gene: TRBV27; J gene: TRBJ2-5; CDR3 DNA: TGTGCCAGCAGGGAATACGGACAGGGCGAAGAGACCCAGTACTTC; CDR3 protein: CASREYGQGEETQYF
D gene: .; clone size: .; V gene: TRBV2; J gene: TRBJ1-1; CDR3 DNA: TGTGCCAGCAGTGGCACAGGGACCATGAACACTGAAGCTTTCTTT; CDR3 protein: CASSGTGTMNTEAFF
D gene: TRBD1; clone size: .; V gene: TRBV10-3; J gene: TRBJ2-3; CDR3 DNA: TGTGCCATTGACAGGGGGCGGGGCGCAGATACGCAGTATTTT; CDR3 protein: CAIDRGRGADTQYF
D gene: .; clone size: .; V gene: TRBV7-6; J gene: TRBJ2-3; CDR3 DNA: TGTGCCAGCAGCCCGGGACCGCGCACAGATACGCAGTATTTT; CDR3 protein: CASSPGPRTDTQYF
D gene: TRBD2; clone size: once; V gene: TRBV29-1; J gene: TRBJ2-1; CDR3 DNA: TGCAGCGTCAAGCTAGCGGGGCGCTCCTACAATGAGCAGTTCTTC; CDR3 protein: CSVKLAGRSYNEQFF
D gene: TRBD1; clone size: .; V gene: TRBV18; J gene: TRBJ2-1; CDR3 DNA: TGTGCCAGCTCTCCTCAGACAGGGTCGCGGCTTACTGAGCAGTTCTTC; CDR3 protein: CASSPQTGSRLTEQFF
D gene: .; clone size: .; V gene: TRBV7-9; J gene: TRBJ1-2; CDR3 DNA: TGTGCCAGCAGCTTAGACGGGGGAGCTAACTATGGCTACACCTTC; CDR3 protein: CASSLDGGANYGYTF
D gene: TRBD1; clone size: .; V gene: TRBV7-9; J gene: TRBJ2-7; CDR3 DNA: TGTGCCAGCAGCTTAGACGCAGGGGGCAACGAGCAGTACTTC; CDR3 protein: CASSLDAGGNEQYF
D gene: .; clone size: .; V gene: TRBV28; J gene: TRBJ2-2; CDR3 DNA: TGTGCCAGCAGACCAGGACTGTTCGCGAACACCGGGGAGCTGTTTTTT; CDR3 protein: CASRPGLFANTGELFF
D gene: TRBD2; clone size: .; V gene: TRBV9; J gene: TRBJ2-5; CDR3 DNA: TGTGCCAGCAGCGACTCCTTAGCGGGAGGGGAGACCCAGTACTTC; CDR3 protein: CASSDSLAGGETQYF
D gene: TRBD1; clone size: many; V gene: TRBV5-1; J gene: TRBJ2-7; CDR3 DNA: TGCGCCAGCAGGTATGACCGGGACAGGGGGAACTACGAGCAGTACTTC; CDR3 protein: CASRYDRDRGNYEQYF
D gene: .; clone size: .; V gene: TRBV4-2; J gene: TRBJ1-4; CDR3 DNA: TGTGCCAGCAGCCAGGAACAGGGAGAAAAACTGTTTTTT; CDR3 protein: CASSQEQGEKLFF
D gene: .; clone size: .; V gene: TRBV5-1; J gene: TRBJ2-3; CDR3 DNA: TGCGCCAGCAGCTTTGGCCAGACAGATACGCAGTATTTT; CDR3 protein: CASSFGQTDTQYF
D gene: .; clone size: many; V gene: TRBV6-5; J gene: TRBJ2-7; CDR3 DNA: TGTGCCAGCAGTTTTGATAGCGAGTCCTACGAGCAGTACTTC; CDR3 protein: CASSFDSESYEQYF
D gene: .; clone size: .; V gene: TRBV13; J gene: TRBJ2-2; CDR3 DNA: TGTGCCAGCAGCTGGCAGGAGACGAACACCGGGGAGCTGTTTTTT; CDR3 protein: CASSWQETNTGELFF
D gene: TRBD2; clone size: .; V gene: TRBV28; J gene: TRBJ2-7; CDR3 DNA: TGTGCCAGCAGTTTGGATCAAGCGGGAGGCCTCTCCTACGAGCAGTACTTC; CDR3 protein: CASSLDQAGGLSYEQYF
D gene: .; clone size: .; V gene: TRBV25-1; J gene: TRBJ2-3; CDR3 DNA: TGTGCCAGCATTGGCAGGGTGAGAGATACGCAGTATTTT; CDR3 protein: CASIGRVRDTQYF